These T cell receptor beta chains were read from a single sample in a study of T-cell reconstitution after alpha-beta-depleted transplantation in children. TCRdb re-analysed the PCR reads in MiXCR, keeping a single row per CDR3 protein. The profile covers 500,000 to 750,000 distinct CDR3 sequences, with about an eighth appearing a single time and 2% to 2.5% taken by the ten largest. Source: PBMCs, mostly from graft donor cells, taken 360 days after TCRalphabeta/CD19-depleted stem cell transplant. Receptors were obtained from a male patient younger than 18 who had a stem cell transplant for acute myeloid leukemia, so the T cells may come from the graft donor. Both conserved end residues are trimmed from each CDR3. The D gene is left open where the match is weak.

D	V	J	CDR3
TRBD2	TRBV7-2	TRBJ2-1	ASSLGSTGGEQF
TRBD1	TRBV20-1	TRBJ1-2	SETGGGYGYT
NA	TRBV20-1	TRBJ1-4	SAETGLGGEKLF
TRBD1	TRBV7-8	TRBJ2-3	ASSERQGRQADTQY
TRBD1	TRBV7-8	TRBJ2-7	ASSYRDRASYEQY
TRBD1	TRBV2	TRBJ2-2	ASNQGQVNTGELF
NA	TRBV7-9	TRBJ2-7	ASSLGTALERLYEQY
NA	TRBV27	TRBJ2-5	ASSPLGDMTHPY
NA	TRBV7-6	TRBJ1-3	ASSLKRSPNSGNTIY
TRBD1	TRBV5-1	TRBJ2-7	ASSLKTPGTGTYEQY
NA	TRBV19	TRBJ2-1	ASRIGASSYNEQF
TRBD2	TRBV3-1	TRBJ2-7	ASSQVAGFDEQY
TRBD2	TRBV10-3	TRBJ2-7	AIRTGTNPREQY
NA	TRBV5-1	TRBJ1-2	ASSLGGDITNYGYT
TRBD2	TRBV29-1	TRBJ2-2	SVEVELAAYTGELF
NA	TRBV19	TRBJ2-1	ASSIAGRFLTNEQF